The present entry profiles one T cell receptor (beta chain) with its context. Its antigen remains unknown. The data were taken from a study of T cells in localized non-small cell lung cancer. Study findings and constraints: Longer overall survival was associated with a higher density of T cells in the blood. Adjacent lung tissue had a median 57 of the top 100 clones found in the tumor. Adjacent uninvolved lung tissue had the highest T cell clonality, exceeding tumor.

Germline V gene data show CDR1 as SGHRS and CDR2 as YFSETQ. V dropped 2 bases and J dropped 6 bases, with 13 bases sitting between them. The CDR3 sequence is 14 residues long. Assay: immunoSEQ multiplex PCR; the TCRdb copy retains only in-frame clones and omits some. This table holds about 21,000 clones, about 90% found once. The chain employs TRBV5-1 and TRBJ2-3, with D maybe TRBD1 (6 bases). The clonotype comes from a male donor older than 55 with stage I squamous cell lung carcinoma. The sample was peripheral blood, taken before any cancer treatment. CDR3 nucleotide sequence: TGCGCCAGCAGCTTCCAGGCAGGACAGGATACGCAGTATTTT. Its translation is CASSFQAGQDTQYF.